The sequence of this TCR beta chain was determined in a study of blood T cell repertoires in COVID-19. Study overall: Material from acute and convalescent COVID-19 was sourced from the United States, Italy and Spain. From T cells, B-cell-depleted T cells, or PBMCs came the material, which was cDNA or gDNA.

This CDR3 region has 13 residues. The germline CDR1 and CDR2 sequences are LNHDA and SQIVND (reference sequence). The V gene end was trimmed by 8 bases and the J gene end by 1 base; junction bases not matched to a gene: 4. Participants were aged roughly 18 to 90 years, lived in roughly 23 US areas, and enrolled virtually. Participants were placed into cohorts based on the clinical history they reported. A word on this clone: Other DNA sequences in this specimen translate into the identical CDR3.

Sequencing used immunoSEQ multiplex PCR; TCRdb keeps in-frame clones, though not all of them. The sample includes under 350,000 clones, about 86% of them seen just once. The V call is TRBV19, the J call TRBJ1-2; 7 bases map to TRBD1. Specimen: PBMCs or T cells enriched from blood (not recorded which). The sequence was obtained from a woman in her thirties or forties with acute COVID-19. The CDR3 coding sequence is TGTGCCAGTCGGCGACAGGGTAACTATGGCTACACCTTC. Encoded protein: CASRRQGNYGYTF.